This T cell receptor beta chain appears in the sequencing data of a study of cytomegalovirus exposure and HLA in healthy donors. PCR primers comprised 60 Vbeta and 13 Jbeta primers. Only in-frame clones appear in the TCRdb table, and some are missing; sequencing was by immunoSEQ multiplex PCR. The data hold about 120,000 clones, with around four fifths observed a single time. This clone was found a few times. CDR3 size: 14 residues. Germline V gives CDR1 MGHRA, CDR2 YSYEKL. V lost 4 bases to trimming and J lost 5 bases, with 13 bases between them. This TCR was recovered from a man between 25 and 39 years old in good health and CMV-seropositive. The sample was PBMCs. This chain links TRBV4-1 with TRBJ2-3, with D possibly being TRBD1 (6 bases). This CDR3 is CASSLSGVGDTQYF. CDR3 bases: TGCGCCAGCAGCCTTTCAGGGGTTGGAGATACGCAGTATTTT.